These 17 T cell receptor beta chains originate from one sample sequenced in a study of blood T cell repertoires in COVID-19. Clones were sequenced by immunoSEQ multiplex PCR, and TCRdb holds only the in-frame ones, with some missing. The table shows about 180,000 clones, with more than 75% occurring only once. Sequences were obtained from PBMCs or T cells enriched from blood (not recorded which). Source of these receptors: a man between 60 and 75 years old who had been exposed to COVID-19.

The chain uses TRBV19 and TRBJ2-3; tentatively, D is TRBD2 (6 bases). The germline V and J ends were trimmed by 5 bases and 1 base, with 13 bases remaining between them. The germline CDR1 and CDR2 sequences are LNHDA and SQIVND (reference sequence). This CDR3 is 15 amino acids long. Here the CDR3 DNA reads TGTGCCAGTAGTTCCCCGGGACTCGGCACAGATACGCAGTATTTT. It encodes CASSSPGLGTDTQYF.

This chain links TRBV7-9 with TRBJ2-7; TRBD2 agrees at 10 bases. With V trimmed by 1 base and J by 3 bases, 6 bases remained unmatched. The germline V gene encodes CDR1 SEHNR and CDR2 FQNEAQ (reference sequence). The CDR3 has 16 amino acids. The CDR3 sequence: CASSLGASGGHYEQYF. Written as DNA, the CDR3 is TGTGCCAGCAGCTTAGGGGCTAGCGGGGGACACTACGAGCAGTACTTC.

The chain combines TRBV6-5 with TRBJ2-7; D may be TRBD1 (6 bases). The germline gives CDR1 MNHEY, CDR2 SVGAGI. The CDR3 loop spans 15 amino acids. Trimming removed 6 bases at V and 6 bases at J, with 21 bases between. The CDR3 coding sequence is TGTGCCAGCAGCCGAGTACAGGGAAGCCTCGGCGAGCAGTACTTC. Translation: CASSRVQGSLGEQYF.

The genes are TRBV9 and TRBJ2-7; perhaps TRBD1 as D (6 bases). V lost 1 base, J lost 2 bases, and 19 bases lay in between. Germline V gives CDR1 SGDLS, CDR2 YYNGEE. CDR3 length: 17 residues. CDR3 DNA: TGTGCCAGCAGCGTAACCGGGACACTGACGACCGCCTACGAGCAGTACTTC. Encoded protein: CASSVTGTLTTAYEQYF.

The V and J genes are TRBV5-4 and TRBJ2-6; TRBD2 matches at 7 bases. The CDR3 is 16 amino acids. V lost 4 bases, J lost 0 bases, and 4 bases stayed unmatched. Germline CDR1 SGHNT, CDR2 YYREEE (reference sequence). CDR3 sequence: CASSVGGGSGANVLTF. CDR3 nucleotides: TGTGCCAGCAGCGTTGGGGGGGGCTCTGGGGCCAACGTCCTGACTTTC.

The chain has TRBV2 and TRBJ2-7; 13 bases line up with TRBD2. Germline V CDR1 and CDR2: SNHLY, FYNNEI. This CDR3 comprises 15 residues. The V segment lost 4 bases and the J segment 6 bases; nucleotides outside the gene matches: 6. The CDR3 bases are TGTGCCAGCAGTGTCCGGACTAGCGGGAGAAGCGAGCAGTACTTC. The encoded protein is CASSVRTSGRSEQYF.

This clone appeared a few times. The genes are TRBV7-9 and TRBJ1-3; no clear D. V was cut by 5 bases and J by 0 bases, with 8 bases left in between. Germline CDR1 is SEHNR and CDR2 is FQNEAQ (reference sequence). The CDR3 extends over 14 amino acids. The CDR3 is CASSAEASGNTIYF. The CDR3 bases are TGTGCCAGCAGCGCCGAGGCCTCTGGAAACACCATATATTTT.

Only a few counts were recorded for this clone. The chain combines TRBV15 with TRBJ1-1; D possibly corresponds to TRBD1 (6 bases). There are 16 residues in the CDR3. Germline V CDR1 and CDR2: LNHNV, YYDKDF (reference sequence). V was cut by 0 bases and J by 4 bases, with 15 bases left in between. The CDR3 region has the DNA TGTGCCACCAGCAGAGATCTCGGCACCAGGGGCACTGAAGCTTTCTTT. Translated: CATSRDLGTRGTEAFF.

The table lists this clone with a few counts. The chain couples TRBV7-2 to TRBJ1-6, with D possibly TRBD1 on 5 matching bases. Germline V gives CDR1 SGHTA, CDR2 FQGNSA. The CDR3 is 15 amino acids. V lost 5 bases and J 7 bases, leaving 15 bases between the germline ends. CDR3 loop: CASSGLLQGNSPLHF. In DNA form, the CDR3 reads TGTGCCAGCAGCGGGCTTCTCCAGGGAAATTCACCCCTCCACTTT.

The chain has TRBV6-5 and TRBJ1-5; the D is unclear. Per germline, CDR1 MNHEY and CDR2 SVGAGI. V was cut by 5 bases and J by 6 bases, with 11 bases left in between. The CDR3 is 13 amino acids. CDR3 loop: CASSHRAGQPQHF. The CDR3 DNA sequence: TGTGCCAGCAGTCATCGGGCGGGTCAGCCCCAGCATTTT.

CDR3 nucleotides: TGTGCCACCAGTGAGGGGGGTCGGGCAGGCCGGAATGGCTACACCTTC. Translating gives CATSEGGRAGRNGYTF. V is TRBV24-1 and J is TRBJ1-2, with D possibly TRBD1 on 5 matching bases. Germline V CDR1 and CDR2: KGHDR, SFDVKD. The CDR3 consists of 16 residues. V was trimmed by 4 bases and J by 6 bases, leaving 20 bases between them.

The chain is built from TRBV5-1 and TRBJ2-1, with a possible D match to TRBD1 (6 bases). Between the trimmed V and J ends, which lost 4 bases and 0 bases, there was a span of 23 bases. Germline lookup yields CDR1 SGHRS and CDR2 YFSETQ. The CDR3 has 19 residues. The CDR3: CASSVRLGRVQGSYNEQFF. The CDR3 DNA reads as TGCGCCAGCAGCGTGAGGCTGGGACGTGTACAGGGCTCCTACAATGAGCAGTTCTTC.

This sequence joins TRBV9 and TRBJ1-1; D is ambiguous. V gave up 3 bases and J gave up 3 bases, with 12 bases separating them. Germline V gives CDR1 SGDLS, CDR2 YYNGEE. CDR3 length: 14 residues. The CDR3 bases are TGTGCCAGCAGCGGTCTCGAGAGGGACACTGAAGCTTTCTTT. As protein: CASSGLERDTEAFF.

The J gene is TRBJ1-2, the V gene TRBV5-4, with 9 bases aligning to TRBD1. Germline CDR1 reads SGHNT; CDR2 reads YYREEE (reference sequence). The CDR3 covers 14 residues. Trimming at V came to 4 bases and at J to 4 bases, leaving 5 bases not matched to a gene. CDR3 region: CASSPDRGPYGYTF. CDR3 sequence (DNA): TGTGCCAGCAGCCCGGACAGGGGCCCCTATGGCTACACCTTC.

Written as DNA, the CDR3 is TGTGCCAGCAGTGAACGGGAGAACACTGAAGCTTTCTTT. Translation gives CASSERENTEAFF. V usage is TRBV2 and J usage is TRBJ1-1; D not resolved. The CDR3 covers 13 residues. The V and J ends lost 2 bases and 1 base respectively, with 5 bases between them. Germline CDR1 is SNHLY and CDR2 is FYNNEI.

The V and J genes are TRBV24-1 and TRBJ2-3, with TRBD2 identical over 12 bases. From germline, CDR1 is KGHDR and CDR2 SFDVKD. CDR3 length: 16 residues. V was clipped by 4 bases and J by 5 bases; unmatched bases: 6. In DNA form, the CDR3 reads TGTGCCACCAGTGACCGGACTAGCGGGACTGAAGATACGCAGTATTTT. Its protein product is CATSDRTSGTEDTQYF.

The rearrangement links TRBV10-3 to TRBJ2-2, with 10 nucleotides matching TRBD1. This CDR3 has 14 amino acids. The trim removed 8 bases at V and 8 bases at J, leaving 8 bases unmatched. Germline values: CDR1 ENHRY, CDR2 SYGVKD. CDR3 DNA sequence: TGTGCCATCGCCCGACAGGGGGCTTCAGGGGAGCTGTTTTTT. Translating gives CAIARQGASGELFF.